The sample holds a few counts of the clone carrying this TCR beta chain. The antigen is unknown. Germline CDR1 is MNHEY and CDR2 is SVGAGI. V was clipped by 1 base and J by 3 bases; unmatched bases: 0. The CDR3 spans 14 residues. These data come from a study of blood T cells in healthy people across ages. Overall study findings and caveats: Roughly linear age-related decline in beta diversity appeared, significant by age around 40.

A sample-barcoded 5' primer and a J-beta primer mix were used in a second PCR of roughly 6 to 11 cycles. Each TCR beta cDNA got a 12-nucleotide random molecular identifier. MiXCR was run by TCRdb on the 5' RACE reads, yielding one entry per CDR3 protein. The table shows approximately 810,000 distinct CDR3 sequences, with around 26% occurring only once. Input material: blood. The receptor was isolated from a woman at least 80 years old in good health. V gene TRBV6-5 combines with J gene TRBJ1-1; 9 positions match TRBD1. The CDR3 sequence: CASSYWTGDTEAFF. The CDR3, as DNA: TGTGCCAGCAGTTACTGGACAGGGGACACTGAAGCTTTCTTT.